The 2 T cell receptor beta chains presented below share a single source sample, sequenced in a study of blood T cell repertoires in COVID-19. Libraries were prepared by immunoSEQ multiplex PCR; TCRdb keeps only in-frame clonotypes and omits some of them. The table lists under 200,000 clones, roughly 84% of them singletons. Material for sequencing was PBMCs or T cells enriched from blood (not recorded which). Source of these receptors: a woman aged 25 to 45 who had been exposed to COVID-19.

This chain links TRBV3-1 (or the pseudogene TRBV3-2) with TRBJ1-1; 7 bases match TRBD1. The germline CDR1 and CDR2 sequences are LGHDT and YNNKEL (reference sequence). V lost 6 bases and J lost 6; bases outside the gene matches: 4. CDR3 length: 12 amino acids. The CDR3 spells CASSRDRAEAFF. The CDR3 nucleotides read TGTGCCAGCAGTCGCGACAGGGCTGAAGCTTTCTTT.

CDR3 in amino acids: CASPPAPFTSGVADTQYF. CDR3 coding DNA: TGTGCCAGCCCGCCTGCCCCTTTCACTAGCGGGGTGGCAGATACGCAGTATTTT. The chain recombines TRBV2 with TRBJ2-3; 10 nucleotides agree with TRBD2. Germline CDR1 and CDR2: SNHLY and FYNNEI. Germline trimming cut 8 bases from V and 4 bases from J; bases unmatched to any gene: 18. This CDR3 comprises 18 residues. The variable domain in full, with the rest retrieved from reference TRBV2 and TRBJ2-3, is EPEVTQTPSHQVTQMGQEVILRCVPISNHLYFYWYRQILGQKVEFLVSFYNNEISEKSEIFDDQFSVERPDGSNFTLKIRSTKLEDSAMYFCASPPAPFTSGVADTQYFGPGTRLTVL.